These T cell receptor beta chains were read from a single sample in a study of cytomegalovirus exposure and HLA in healthy donors. The data were produced by immunoSEQ multiplex PCR, yet TCRdb's version contains in-frame clones alone and is incomplete. The sample has 130,000 to 150,000 clones; about nine tenths are singletons. Sequencing was done on a sample of PBMCs. Source of these receptors: a man aged 18 to 29 in good health and CMV-seropositive. CDR3s include the opening cysteine and the closing phenylalanine or tryptophan. A D gene is named only where the DNA matches it firmly. Some rows mark clone size as missing; the rest say once, few, many or name a class of expanded clone.

clone_size | j_call | v_call | d_call | cdr3_nt | cdr3_aa
NA | TRBJ1-5 | TRBV19 | NA | TGTGCCAGTAGTATAGTGGACAAAGTCAATCAGCCCCAGCATTTT | CASSIVDKVNQPQHF
NA | TRBJ1-6 | TRBV19 | NA | TGTGCCAGTACCTCCTCCGGGAGTTCTCCCCTCCACTTT | CASTSSGSSPLHF
NA | TRBJ1-2 | TRBV14 | NA | TGTGCCAGCAGCCTTGTGGGTGGTCGGGATGGCTACACCTTC | CASSLVGGRDGYTF
NA | TRBJ1-4 | TRBV18 | NA | TGTGCCAGCTCATTCACAGGGCTCAATGAAAAACTGTTTTTT | CASSFTGLNEKLFF
NA | TRBJ1-4 | TRBV6-5 | TRBD1 | TGTGCCAGCAGCTCCCCGGGACAGGACGGGGAAAAACTGTTTTTT | CASSSPGQDGEKLFF
NA | TRBJ2-1 | TRBV5-6 | TRBD2 | TGTGCCAGCAGTTACGGGACTAGCGGGACCAATGAGCAGTTCTTC | CASSYGTSGTNEQFF
NA | TRBJ2-7 | TRBV28 | NA | TGTGCCAGCAGTCCCTGGCCCTTTAACCCCTACGAGCAGTACTTC | CASSPWPFNPYEQYF
NA | TRBJ1-1 | TRBV27 | NA | TGTGCCAGCAGTCCTATTATCCTCGGGGGAGGCGACACTGAAGCTTTCTTT | CASSPIILGGGDTEAFF
NA | TRBJ2-2 | TRBV5-1 | TRBD1 | TGCGCCAGCAGCGCCGACAGGGGGAGGACCGGGGAGCTGTTTTTT | CASSADRGRTGELFF
NA | TRBJ2-7 | TRBV11-2 | TRBD1 | TGTGCCAGCAGCGCCGGGACAGGGGTGTACGAGCAGTACTTC | CASSAGTGVYEQYF
NA | TRBJ2-7 | TRBV5-6 | NA | TGTGCCAGCAGCTTGACAGGGAACTACGAGCAGTACTTC | CASSLTGNYEQYF
NA | TRBJ2-1 | TRBV27 | TRBD1 | TGTGCCAGCAGTTTGCAGGGGGCGGCCTACAATGAGCAGTTCTTC | CASSLQGAAYNEQFF
NA | TRBJ2-7 | TRBV5-4 | NA | TGTGCCAGCAGCTTGGCCGGAGCAGACTCCTACGAGCAGTACTTC | CASSLAGADSYEQYF
NA | TRBJ2-7 | TRBV29-1 | NA | TGCAGCGTTATAGGAGGTTGGGAAGAGCAGTACTTC | CSVIGGWEEQYF
NA | TRBJ1-1 | TRBV6-5 | TRBD1 | TGTGCCAGCAGGAAAGGGGGCGCGACTGAAGCTTTCTTT | CASRKGGATEAFF
few | TRBJ2-7 | TRBV2 | TRBD1 | TGTGCCAGCAGCCCCAAAGGGGGGACAGGGGGGTACGAGCAGTACTTC | CASSPKGGTGGYEQYF
once | TRBJ2-1 | TRBV4-1 | TRBD2 | TGCGCCAGCAGCCACCTAGCGGGAGGGCCTCTTGAGCAGTTCTTC | CASSHLAGGPLEQFF
NA | TRBJ1-4 | TRBV2 | TRBD1 | TGTGCCAGCAGGGAAGCCGCAGGGGGAAATGAAAAACTGTTTTTT | CASREAAGGNEKLFF
NA | TRBJ1-2 | TRBV29-1 | NA | TGCAGCGTTGAAGGGACAAATAACTATGGCTACACCTTC | CSVEGTNNYGYTF
NA | TRBJ1-1 | TRBV6-5 | NA | TGTGCCAGCAGTTACACCCCGACAGGGAACACTGAAGCTTTCTTT | CASSYTPTGNTEAFF
NA | TRBJ2-7 | TRBV2 | NA | TGTGCCAGCATAGGTCAGGTGAGCTCCTACGAGCAGTACTTC | CASIGQVSSYEQYF
NA | TRBJ1-4 | TRBV15 | NA | TGTGCCACCAGCAGAGAAATGACAGCTTCTAATGAAAAACTGTTTTTT | CATSREMTASNEKLFF
NA | TRBJ2-1 | TRBV27 | TRBD2 | TGTGCCAGCAGTTTTATAGCGGGAAGCTCCTACAATGAGCAGTTCTTC | CASSFIAGSSYNEQFF
NA | TRBJ2-7 | TRBV30 | TRBD1 | TGTGCCTGGAGGAGGACAGGGGGCGGCTACGAGCAGTACTTC | CAWRRTGGGYEQYF
NA | TRBJ1-2 | TRBV19 | NA | TGTGCCAGCTCGACAGGCAGGTGGGACTATGGCTACACCTTC | CASSTGRWDYGYTF
NA | TRBJ1-1 | TRBV12-5 | NA | TGTGCTAGTGGTTCTGGGACAACAGGGACGGAAGCTTTCTTT | CASGSGTTGTEAFF
NA | TRBJ1-6 | TRBV19 | NA | TGTGCCAGTCGGAGGAACCAATATAATTCACCCCTCCACTTT | CASRRNQYNSPLHF
NA | TRBJ2-7 | TRBV30 | NA | TGTGCCTGGAGCCGCGAAGGGAGCTCCTACGAGCAGTACTTC | CAWSREGSSYEQYF
NA | TRBJ2-2 | TRBV28 | NA | TGTGCCAGCAGTTTGTCAGGGGCCGGGGAGCTGTTTTTT | CASSLSGAGELFF
NA | TRBJ2-7 | TRBV7-9 | NA | TGTGCCAGCAGCTTAGATTACGGGATTACCCCTTACGAGCAGTACTTC | CASSLDYGITPYEQYF
NA | TRBJ1-6 | TRBV9 | NA | TGTGCCAGCAGCGTCGAGGATTATTCACCCCTCCACTTT | CASSVEDYSPLHF
NA | TRBJ2-2 | TRBV15 | TRBD1 | TGTGCCACCGTCAAAAGGACAGGGGTCCTCACCGGGGAGCTGTTTTTT | CATVKRTGVLTGELFF
NA | TRBJ1-1 | TRBV6-1 | TRBD1 | TGTGCCAGTAGAAAACCGGGACAGCAGACTGAAGCTTTCTTT | CASRKPGQQTEAFF
NA | TRBJ1-5 | TRBV7-8 | TRBD1 | TGTGCCAGCAGCTACGACAGGGTAGGGAATCAGCCCCAGCATTTT | CASSYDRVGNQPQHF
NA | TRBJ1-1 | TRBV5-1 | TRBD1 | TGCGCCAGCAGCCGCAGGGGGGCCACTGAAGCTTTCTTT | CASSRRGATEAFF
few | TRBJ2-7 | TRBV4-1 | TRBD2 | TGCGCCAGCAGCCCCGGGAGGGACGAGCAGTACTTC | CASSPGRDEQYF
NA | TRBJ1-6 | TRBV11-2 | NA | TGTGCCAGCAGCTCTACCAGGGGCTCCTATAATTCACCCCTCCACTTT | CASSSTRGSYNSPLHF
NA | TRBJ1-1 | TRBV25-1 | NA | TGTGCCAGCAGTGAGGGGGGTCCCGGACCAACTGCTTTCTTT | CASSEGGPGPTAFF
NA | TRBJ2-7 | TRBV28 | TRBD1 | TGTGCCAGCAGTCAAGCCGGGACAGGGTCAGGCGAGCAGTACTTC | CASSQAGTGSGEQYF
once | TRBJ1-4 | TRBV19 | NA | TGTGCCAGTAGGCCAGGTTCACCCAATGAAAAACTGTTTTTT | CASRPGSPNEKLFF
NA | TRBJ1-4 | TRBV30 | NA | TGTGCCTGGAGTGGAGGTGCTAATGAAAAACTGTTTTTT | CAWSGGANEKLFF
NA | TRBJ1-5 | TRBV28 | NA | TGTGCCAGCAGTTTACTTACAGGTGGTAGTACTCGGCCCCAGCATTTT | CASSLLTGGSTRPQHF
NA | TRBJ1-4 | TRBV7-9 | NA | TGTGCCAGCAGCTTAGTCGGGGATAATGAAAAACTGTTTTTT | CASSLVGDNEKLFF
NA | TRBJ1-1 | TRBV5-1 | NA | TGCGCCAGCAGCTGGTCCAGTACCACTGAAGCTTTCTTT | CASSWSSTTEAFF
NA | TRBJ1-2 | TRBV28 | NA | TGTGCCAGCAGTCCACAGGGATCCGGCTATGGCTACACCTTC | CASSPQGSGYGYTF
NA | TRBJ2-7 | TRBV4-1 | TRBD1 | TGCGCCAGCAGCCAAGACGCAGGGGGATACTACGAGCAGTACTTC | CASSQDAGGYYEQYF
NA | TRBJ2-7 | TRBV7-9 | NA | TGTGCCAGCAGTCATCCGGGGTCCTACGAGCAGTACTTC | CASSHPGSYEQYF
NA | TRBJ1-1 | TRBV28 | TRBD1 | TGTGCCAGCAGAATGACAGGGGGCTTGGCTTTCTTT | CASRMTGGLAFF
NA | TRBJ2-7 | TRBV5-4 | TRBD1 | TGTGCCAGCAGCCTTTGGACAGGGCCACGAGAGCAGTACTTC | CASSLWTGPREQYF
NA | TRBJ1-1 | TRBV19 | NA | TGTGCCAGTAGTGACCGGGGGGGGAACACTGAAGCTTTCTTT | CASSDRGGNTEAFF
NA | TRBJ2-5 | TRBV19 | TRBD1 | TGTGCCAGTAGTACAAACGGACAGGGGCAAGAGACCCAGTACTTC | CASSTNGQGQETQYF
NA | TRBJ1-2 | TRBV27 | TRBD1 | TGTGCCAGCTGGAGCGCGACAGGGGGCTATGGCTACACCTTC | CASWSATGGYGYTF
NA | TRBJ1-5 | TRBV6-5 | NA | TGTGCCAGCAGTCGGCAGGGAAATCAGCCCCAGCATTTT | CASSRQGNQPQHF